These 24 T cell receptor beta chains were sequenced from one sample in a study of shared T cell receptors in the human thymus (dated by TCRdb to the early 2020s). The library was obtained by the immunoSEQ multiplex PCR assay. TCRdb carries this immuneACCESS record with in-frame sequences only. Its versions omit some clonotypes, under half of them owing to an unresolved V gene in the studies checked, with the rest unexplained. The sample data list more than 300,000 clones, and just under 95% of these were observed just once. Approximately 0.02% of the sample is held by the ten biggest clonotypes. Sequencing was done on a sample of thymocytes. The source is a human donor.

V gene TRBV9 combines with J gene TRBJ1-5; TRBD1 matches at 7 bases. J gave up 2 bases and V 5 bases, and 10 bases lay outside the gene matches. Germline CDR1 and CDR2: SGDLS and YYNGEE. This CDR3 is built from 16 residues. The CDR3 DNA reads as TGTGCCAGCAGTCTTTCGACAGGGATGGGCAATCAGCCCCAGCATTTT. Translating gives CASSLSTGMGNQPQHF. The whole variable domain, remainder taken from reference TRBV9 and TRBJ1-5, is DSGVTQTPKHLITATGQRVTLRCSPRSGDLSVYWYQQSLDQGLQFLIQYYNGEERAKGNILERFSAQQFPDLHSELNLSSLELGDSALYFCASSLSTGMGNQPQHFGDGTRLSIL.

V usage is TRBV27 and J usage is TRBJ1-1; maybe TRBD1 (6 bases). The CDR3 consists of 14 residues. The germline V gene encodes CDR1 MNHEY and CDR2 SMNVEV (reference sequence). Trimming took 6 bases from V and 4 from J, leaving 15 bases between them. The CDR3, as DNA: TGTGCCAGCAGCTCAGACAGGAACGGCACTGAAGCTTTCTTT. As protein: CASSSDRNGTEAFF.

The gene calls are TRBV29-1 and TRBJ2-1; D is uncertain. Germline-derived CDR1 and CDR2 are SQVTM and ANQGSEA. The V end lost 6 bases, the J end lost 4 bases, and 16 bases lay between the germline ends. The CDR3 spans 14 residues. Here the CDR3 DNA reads TGCAGCGTGATTTTAGAAGTTGTATACAATGAGCAGTTCTTC. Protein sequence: CSVILEVVYNEQFF.

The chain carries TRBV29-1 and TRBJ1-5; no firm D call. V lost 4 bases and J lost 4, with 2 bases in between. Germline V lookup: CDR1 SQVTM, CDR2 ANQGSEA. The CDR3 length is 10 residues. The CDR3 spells CSVGNQPQHF. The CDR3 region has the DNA TGCAGCGTTGGAAATCAGCCCCAGCATTTT.

CDR3 bases: TGTGCCAGCGGGGCGGGAGGGTTCTTTAAAAGCACAGATACGCAGTATTTT. Translating it yields CASGAGGFFKSTDTQYF. This chain links TRBV9 with TRBJ2-3, with 9 nucleotides matching TRBD2. V shed 7 bases and J 0 bases; nucleotides not matched to a gene: 12. The CDR3 is 17 amino acids. CDR1 is SGDLS and CDR2 is YYNGEE in the germline V gene.

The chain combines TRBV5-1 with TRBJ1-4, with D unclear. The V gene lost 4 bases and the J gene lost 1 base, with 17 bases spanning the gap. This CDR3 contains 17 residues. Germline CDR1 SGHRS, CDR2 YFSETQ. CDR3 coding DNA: TGCGCCAGCAGCCTATGGCCTACGGCCCTAACTAATGAAAAACTGTTTTTT. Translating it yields CASSLWPTALTNEKLFF.

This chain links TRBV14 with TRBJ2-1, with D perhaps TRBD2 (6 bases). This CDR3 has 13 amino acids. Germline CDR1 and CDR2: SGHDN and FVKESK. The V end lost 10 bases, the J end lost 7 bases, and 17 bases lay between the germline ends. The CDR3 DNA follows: TGTGCCACCCCTCCAAAACGGGGGAATGAGCAGTTCTTC. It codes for CATPPKRGNEQFF.

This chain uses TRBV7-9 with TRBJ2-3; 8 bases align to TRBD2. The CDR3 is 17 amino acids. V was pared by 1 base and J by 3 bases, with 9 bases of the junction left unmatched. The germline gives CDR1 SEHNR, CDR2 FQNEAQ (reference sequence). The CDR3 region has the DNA TGTGCCAGCAGCTTAGACCCCCCGGGGGGGAGGACAGATACGCAGTATTTT. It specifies CASSLDPPGGRTDTQYF.

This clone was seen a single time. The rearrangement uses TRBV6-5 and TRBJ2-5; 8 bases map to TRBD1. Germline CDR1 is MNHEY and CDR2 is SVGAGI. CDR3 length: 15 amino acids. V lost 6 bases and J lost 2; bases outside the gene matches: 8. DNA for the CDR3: TGTGCCAGCAGACTTACCCGGGACAGGCAAGAGACCCAGTACTTC. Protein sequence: CASRLTRDRQETQYF.

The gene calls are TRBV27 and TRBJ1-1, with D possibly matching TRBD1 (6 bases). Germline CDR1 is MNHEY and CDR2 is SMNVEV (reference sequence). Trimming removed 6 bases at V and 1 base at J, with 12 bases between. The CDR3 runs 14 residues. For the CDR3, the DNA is TGTGCCAGCAGCACGGGACAACGGAACACTGAAGCTTTCTTT. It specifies CASSTGQRNTEAFF.

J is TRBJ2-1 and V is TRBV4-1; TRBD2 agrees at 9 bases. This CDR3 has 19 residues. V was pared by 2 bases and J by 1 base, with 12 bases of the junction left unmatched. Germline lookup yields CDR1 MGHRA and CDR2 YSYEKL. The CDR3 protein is CASSQLRAGGLGSYNEQFF. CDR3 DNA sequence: TGCGCCAGCAGCCAATTGAGAGCGGGAGGATTGGGATCCTACAATGAGCAGTTCTTC.

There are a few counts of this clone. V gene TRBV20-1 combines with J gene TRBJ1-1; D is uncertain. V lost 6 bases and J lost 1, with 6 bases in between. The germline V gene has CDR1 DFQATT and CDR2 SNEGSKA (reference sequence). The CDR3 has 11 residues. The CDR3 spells CSARKNTEAFF. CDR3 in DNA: TGCAGTGCGAGAAAGAACACTGAAGCTTTCTTT.

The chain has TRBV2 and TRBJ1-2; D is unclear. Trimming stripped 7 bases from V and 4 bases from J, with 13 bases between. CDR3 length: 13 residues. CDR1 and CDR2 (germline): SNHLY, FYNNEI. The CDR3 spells CASTLFKAYGYTF. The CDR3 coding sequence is TGTGCCAGCACCCTTTTTAAGGCCTATGGCTACACCTTC.

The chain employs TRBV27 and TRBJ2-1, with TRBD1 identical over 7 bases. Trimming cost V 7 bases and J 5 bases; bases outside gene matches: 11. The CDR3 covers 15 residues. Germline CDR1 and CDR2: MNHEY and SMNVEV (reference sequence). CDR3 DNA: TGTGCCAGCACCTCAGAGACAGGGCCCCACAATGAGCAGTTCTTC. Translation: CASTSETGPHNEQFF.

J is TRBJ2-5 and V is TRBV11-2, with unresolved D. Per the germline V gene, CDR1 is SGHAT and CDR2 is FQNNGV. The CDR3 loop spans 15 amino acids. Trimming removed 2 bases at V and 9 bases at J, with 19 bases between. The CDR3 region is CASSLTPTRKVAQYF. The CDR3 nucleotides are TGTGCCAGCAGCTTAACTCCGACCCGAAAGGTGGCCCAGTACTTC.

CDR3 sequence reads: CAAASENEQFF. For the CDR3, the DNA is TGTGCCGCCGCCTCGGAGAATGAGCAGTTCTTC. This chain uses TRBV10-3 with TRBJ2-1; D is uncertain. The V end lost 11 bases, the J end lost 7 bases, and 12 bases lay between the germline ends. The CDR3 loop spans 11 amino acids. Germline V gene sequence: CDR1 ENHRY, CDR2 SYGVKD.

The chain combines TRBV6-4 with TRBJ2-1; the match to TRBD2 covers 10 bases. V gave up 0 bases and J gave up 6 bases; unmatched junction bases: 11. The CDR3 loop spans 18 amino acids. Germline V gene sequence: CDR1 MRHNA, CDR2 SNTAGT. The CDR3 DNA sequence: TGTGCCAGCAGTGACTCTAGGTCTAGCGGGAGCACGGCCAATGAGCAGTTCTTC. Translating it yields CASSDSRSSGSTANEQFF.

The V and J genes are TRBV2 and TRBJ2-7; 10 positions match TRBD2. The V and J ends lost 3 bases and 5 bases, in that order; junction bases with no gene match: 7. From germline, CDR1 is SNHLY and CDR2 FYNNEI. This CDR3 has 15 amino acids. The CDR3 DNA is TGTGCCAGCAGTGACCCAGCGGGAGGGCCCGACGAGCAGTACTTC. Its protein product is CASSDPAGGPDEQYF.

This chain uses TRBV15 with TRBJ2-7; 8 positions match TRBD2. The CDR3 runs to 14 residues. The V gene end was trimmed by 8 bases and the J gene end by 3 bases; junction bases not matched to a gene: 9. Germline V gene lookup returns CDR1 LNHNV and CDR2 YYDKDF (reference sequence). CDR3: CATQGTSGFYEQYF. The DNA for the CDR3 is TGTGCCACCCAAGGAACTAGCGGATTCTACGAGCAGTACTTC.

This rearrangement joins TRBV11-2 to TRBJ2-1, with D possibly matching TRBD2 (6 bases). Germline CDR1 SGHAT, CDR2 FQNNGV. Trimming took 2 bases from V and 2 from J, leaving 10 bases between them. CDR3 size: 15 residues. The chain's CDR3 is CASSLFPSAYNEQFF. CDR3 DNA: TGTGCCAGCAGCTTATTCCCTAGCGCCTACAATGAGCAGTTCTTC.

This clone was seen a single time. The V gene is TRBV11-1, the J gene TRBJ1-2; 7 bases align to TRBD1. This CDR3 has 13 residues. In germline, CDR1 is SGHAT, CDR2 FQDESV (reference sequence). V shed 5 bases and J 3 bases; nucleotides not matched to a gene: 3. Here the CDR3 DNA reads TGTGCCAGCAGCCTAGACAGGGACTATGGCTACACCTTC. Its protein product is CASSLDRDYGYTF.

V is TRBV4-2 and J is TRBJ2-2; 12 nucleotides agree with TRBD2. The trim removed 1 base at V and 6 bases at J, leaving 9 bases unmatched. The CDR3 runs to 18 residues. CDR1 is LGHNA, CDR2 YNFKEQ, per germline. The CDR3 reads CASSQGFGTSGSPGELFF. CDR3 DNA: TGTGCCAGCAGCCAAGGTTTTGGGACTAGCGGGTCCCCCGGGGAGCTGTTTTTT.

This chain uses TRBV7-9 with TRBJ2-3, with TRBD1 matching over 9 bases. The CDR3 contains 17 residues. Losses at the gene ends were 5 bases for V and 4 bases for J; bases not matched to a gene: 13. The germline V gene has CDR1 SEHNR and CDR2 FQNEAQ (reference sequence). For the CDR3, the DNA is TGTGCCAGCAGCCCTTCCCAGACCGGGACAGGGCCAGATACGCAGTATTTT. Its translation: CASSPSQTGTGPDTQYF.

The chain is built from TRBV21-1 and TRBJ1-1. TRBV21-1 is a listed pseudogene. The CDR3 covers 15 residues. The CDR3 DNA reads TGTGCCAGCAGCAAGAGTTTCAGCTCGAATACTGAAGCTTTCTTT. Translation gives CASSKSFSSNTEAFF.